The 30 T cell receptor beta chains below come from one sample, sequenced in a study of blood T cell repertoires in COVID-19. Only in-frame clones appear in the TCRdb table, and some are missing; sequencing was by immunoSEQ multiplex PCR. The sample has around 450,000 clones; roughly 88% are singletons. Material for sequencing was PBMCs or T cells enriched from blood (not recorded which). These receptors all come from a man younger than 35 who had recovered from COVID-19.

The V gene is TRBV15, the J gene TRBJ1-5; D is uncertain. CDR3 length: 14 residues. Trimming took 1 base from V and 8 from J, leaving 12 bases between them. The germline gives CDR1 LNHNV, CDR2 YYDKDF (reference sequence). CDR3 bases: TGTGCCACCAGCAGAGGTGCAGGCGTAGAGCCCCAGCATTTT. This translates into CATSRGAGVEPQHF. Full variable domain (outside the CDR3, taken from reference TRBV15 and TRBJ1-5): DAMVIQNPRYQVTQFGKPVTLSCSQTLNHNVMYWYQQKSSQAPKLLFHYYDKDFNNEADTPDNFQSRRPNTSFCFLDIRSPGLGDTAMYLCATSRGAGVEPQHFGDGTRLSIL.

This chain joins TRBV9 and TRBJ1-1; the D is unclear. The CDR3 has 14 amino acids. V lost 0 bases and J lost 3, with 9 bases in between. The V gene's germline CDR1 is SGDLS and CDR2 YYNGEE. CDR3 sequence reads: CASSVEADYTEAFF. The CDR3 DNA reads as TGTGCCAGCAGCGTAGAGGCGGACTACACTGAAGCTTTCTTT.

This clone was observed once. V is TRBV7-2 and J is TRBJ1-1; no clear D gene. The V end was cut by 5 bases, the J end by 5 bases, with 18 bases between. The CDR3 is 15 amino acids. In germline, CDR1 is SGHTA, CDR2 FQGNSA. The CDR3 is CASSPGGRLWTEAFF. For the CDR3, the DNA is TGTGCCAGCAGCCCGGGAGGAAGATTGTGGACTGAAGCTTTCTTT.

This chain's CDR3 is CSVLTRFTDTQYF. For the CDR3, the DNA is TGCAGCGTGCTGACAAGGTTTACAGATACGCAGTATTTT. V gene TRBV29-1 combines with J gene TRBJ2-3; D ambiguous. The CDR3 length is 13 residues. Germline V gene lookup returns CDR1 SQVTM and CDR2 ANQGSEA. V was shortened by 6 bases and J by 3 bases, with 13 bases between the two germline ends.

The V and J genes are TRBV18 and TRBJ2-7, with TRBD2 matching 8 bases. J lost 7 bases, V lost 3 bases, and 11 bases had no gene match. The CDR3 length is 15 residues. Germline values: CDR1 KGHSH, CDR2 LQKENI. CDR3 in amino acids: CASSPSPQRGWEQYF. Written as DNA, the CDR3 is TGTGCCAGCTCACCTAGCCCCCAGCGGGGGTGGGAGCAGTACTTC.

The chain uses TRBV27 and TRBJ1-5; weak D call: TRBD1 (5 bases). CDR1 and CDR2 (germline): MNHEY, SMNVEV (reference sequence). Trimming cost V 5 bases and J 4 bases, with 15 bases left between them. The CDR3 sequence is 15 residues long. CDR3 loop: CASSPLMAGNQPQHF. The DNA of the CDR3 is TGTGCCAGCAGTCCCTTAATGGCAGGGAATCAGCCCCAGCATTTT.

This chain connects TRBV19 to TRBJ2-5; 9 bases align to TRBD1. The CDR3 consists of 13 residues. The germline V gene has CDR1 LNHDA and CDR2 SQIVND (reference sequence). The J segment lost 2 bases and the V segment lost 6 bases, leaving 1 base of the junction unmatched. The CDR3 loop reads CASSGTGQETQYF. The CDR3 coding sequence is TGTGCCAGTAGCGGGACAGGGCAAGAGACCCAGTACTTC. The variable domain in full, completed from reference TRBV19 and TRBJ2-5, reads DGGITQSPKYLFRKEGQNVTLSCEQNLNHDAMYWYRQDPGQGLRLIYYSQIVNDFQKGDIAEGYSVSREKKESFPLTVTSAQKNPTAFYLCASSGTGQETQYFGPGTRLLVL.

This clone appeared a few times. CDR3 coding DNA: TGTGCCAGCAGCCCTGCCGAGGCGGGGGGGCCCGGGAAGGATACGCAGTATTTT. Protein sequence: CASSPAEAGGPGKDTQYF. The chain employs TRBV7-9 and TRBJ2-3, with 9 bases fitting TRBD2. J was trimmed by 6 bases and V by 5 bases; bases with no gene match: 18. This CDR3 contains 18 residues. CDR1 is SEHNR, CDR2 FQNEAQ, per germline (reference sequence). The whole variable domain, remainder taken from reference TRBV7-9 and TRBJ2-3, is DTGVSQNPRHKITKRGQNVTFRCDPISEHNRLYWYRQTLGQGPEFLTYFQNEAQLEKSRLLSDRFSAERPKGSFSTLEIQRTEQGDSAMYLCASSPAEAGGPGKDTQYFGPGTRLTVL.

This chain joins TRBV3-1 (or the pseudogene TRBV3-2) and TRBJ1-1; D is undetermined. This CDR3 region has 15 residues. V dropped 1 base and J dropped 0 bases, with 9 bases sitting between them. Germline V lookup: CDR1 LGHDT, CDR2 YNNKEL (reference sequence). CDR3 protein: CASSQGAAMNTEAFF. Here the CDR3 DNA reads TGTGCCAGCAGCCAAGGGGCCGCTATGAACACTGAAGCTTTCTTT.

The CDR3 region is CASSYEGTGKDTQYF. In DNA form, the CDR3 reads TGTGCCAGCAGTTACGAGGGGACAGGGAAGGATACGCAGTATTTT. The genes are TRBV6-5 and TRBJ2-3, with 9 bases lining up with TRBD1. CDR3 length: 15 residues. V lost 2 bases to trimming and J lost 6 bases; unmatched junction nucleotides: 6. Per the germline V gene, CDR1 is MNHEY and CDR2 is SVGAGI.

V is TRBV4-1 and J is TRBJ1-4; D possibly corresponds to TRBD1 (6 bases). The CDR3 runs 12 residues. V was clipped by 4 bases and J by 8 bases, with 8 bases between them. Germline V lookup: CDR1 MGHRA, CDR2 YSYEKL. The CDR3 sequence: CASSRTDEKLFF. The CDR3 region has the DNA TGCGCCAGCAGCCGGACAGACGAAAAACTGTTTTTT.

This clone has ten or more counts. The J gene is TRBJ2-7, the V gene TRBV2, with D hard to call. V was pared by 6 bases and J by 3 bases, with 6 bases between. Per germline, CDR1 SNHLY and CDR2 FYNNEI. This CDR3 comprises 11 residues. CDR3 residues: CASRSYYEQYF. The DNA of the CDR3 is TGTGCCAGCAGGTCCTACTACGAGCAGTACTTC.

The CDR3, as DNA: TGTGCCAGTAGTGAGGGACTAGCGGATTTACGGAATGAGCAGTTCTTC. This translates into CASSEGLADLRNEQFF. The chain uses TRBV19 and TRBJ2-1; 11 bases match TRBD2. V gave up 5 bases and J gave up 7 bases; unmatched junction bases: 10. This CDR3 has 16 amino acids. The germline gives CDR1 LNHDA, CDR2 SQIVND (reference sequence).

This chain joins TRBV27 and TRBJ1-5; D is possibly TRBD1 (5 bases). Germline V gene sequence: CDR1 MNHEY, CDR2 SMNVEV (reference sequence). The CDR3 is 13 residues long. With 8 bases removed from V and 9 bases from J, the gap between germline ends came to 17 bases. CDR3 sequence reads: CASGGGGIRPQHF. CDR3 nucleotide sequence: TGTGCCAGCGGAGGTGGGGGGATCAGGCCCCAGCATTTT.

The chain couples TRBV15 to TRBJ1-4, with D unresolved. The CDR3 is made up of 12 amino acids. CDR1 and CDR2 from the germline V gene are LNHNV and YYDKDF (reference sequence). The ends were cut back, 0 bases at V and 8 bases at J, with 4 bases in the middle. The CDR3 spells CATSRDGEKLFF. The CDR3 DNA follows: TGTGCCACCAGCAGAGATGGCGAAAAACTGTTTTTT.

This chain links TRBV27 with TRBJ1-6; a possible D gene is TRBD1 (5 bases). Germline V CDR1 and CDR2: MNHEY, SMNVEV (reference sequence). CDR3 length: 15 amino acids. V gave up 3 bases and J gave up 5 bases, with 11 bases separating them. Written as DNA, the CDR3 is TGTGCCAGCAGTTTCGGGGGAAGTGATAATTCACCCCTCCACTTT. Amino acids: CASSFGGSDNSPLHF.

V gene TRBV19 combines with J gene TRBJ2-1; 8 nucleotides align to TRBD2. CDR1 is LNHDA and CDR2 is SQIVND in the germline V gene (reference sequence). The CDR3 sequence is 16 residues long. V gave up 5 bases and J gave up 4 bases; unmatched junction bases: 10. In nucleotides, the CDR3 is TGTGCCAGTAGTTCCCTTAGCGGGACTATATACAATGAGCAGTTCTTC. Translated: CASSSLSGTIYNEQFF.

The chain couples TRBV6-4 to TRBJ1-2; D gene uncertain. Trimming stripped 5 bases from V and 0 bases from J, with 25 bases between. The CDR3 spans 19 residues. In germline, CDR1 is MRHNA, CDR2 SNTAGT. The CDR3 DNA reads TGTGCCAGCAGTCTACCTAGAGACTTGTCCCCCTTTACTAACTATGGCTACACCTTC. The encoded protein is CASSLPRDLSPFTNYGYTF.

This clone was counted a few times. The chain is built from TRBV18 and TRBJ2-5; 7 bases align to TRBD2. The CDR3 runs to 13 residues. The V gene's germline CDR1 is KGHSH and CDR2 LQKENI. V shed 8 bases, J shed 4 bases, and the junction held 7 bases outside the gene matches. The CDR3 DNA reads as TGTGCCAGCGAGCGGGGCCTCGCAGAGACCCAGTACTTC. Protein product: CASERGLAETQYF.

This clone was recorded a few times. The CDR3 loop reads CASSLNQLEQFF. CDR3 coding DNA: TGTGCCAGCAGTTTAAATCAACTGGAGCAGTTCTTC. J is TRBJ2-1 and V is TRBV27; D is uncertain. The CDR3 sequence is 12 residues long. Germline V CDR1 and CDR2: MNHEY, SMNVEV (reference sequence). Trimming removed 2 bases from V and 10 bases from J, with 9 bases in between.

This clone showed up just once. This chain connects TRBV12-3 or TRBV12-4 to TRBJ1-6, with D perhaps matching TRBD1 (5 bases). The CDR3 has 13 amino acids. Trimming shortened V by 6 bases and J by 6 bases, and 9 bases separated the two germline ends. CDR3 amino acids: CASRQEVNSPLHF. The CDR3 coding sequence is TGTGCCAGCAGACAGGAAGTTAATTCACCCCTCCACTTT.

The CDR3 nucleotides are TGTGCCAGCAGCGTAGACGGCAGGGGGAACAATGAGCAGTTCTTC. It encodes CASSVDGRGNNEQFF. V and J are TRBV9 and TRBJ2-1; 7 bases are shared with TRBD1. J gave up 5 bases and V 0 bases, and 5 bases lay outside the gene matches. The CDR3 spans 15 residues. Germline V CDR1 and CDR2: SGDLS, YYNGEE.

The CDR3: CASSLEGSGELFF. In DNA form, the CDR3 reads TGTGCCAGCAGCTTAGAGGGTTCCGGGGAGCTGTTTTTT. V and J are TRBV7-3 and TRBJ2-2; tentative D call: TRBD2 (5 bases). Deletions cut 2 bases from V and 6 bases from J, with 7 bases between. The CDR3 spans 13 residues. Germline CDR1 and CDR2: SGHTA and FQGTGA.

The CDR3, as DNA: TGTGCCAGCGTTGGGGGGGGGCACACTGAAGCTTTCTTT. Translation: CASVGGGHTEAFF. V is TRBV28 and J is TRBJ1-1; possible D gene TRBD1, 6 bases. Germline assignment: CDR1 MDHEN and CDR2 SYDVKM. The CDR3 spans 13 residues. V dropped 8 bases and J dropped 3 bases, with 13 bases sitting between them.

The chain uses TRBV5-4 and TRBJ1-2; D ambiguous. V lost 3 bases, J lost 2 bases, and 20 bases lay in between. This CDR3 is 17 amino acids long. Germline V gene lookup returns CDR1 SGHNT and CDR2 YYREEE (reference sequence). The CDR3 DNA follows: TGTGCCAGCAGCTCGGGAAGTAGGTTAGGTGTGAACTATGGCTACACCTTC. Protein product: CASSSGSRLGVNYGYTF.

With respect to this clone: This sample also contains other DNA sequences that code for the same CDR3. The rearrangement links TRBV9 to TRBJ2-1, with 7 bases fitting TRBD2. Germline assignment: CDR1 SGDLS and CDR2 YYNGEE. The ends lost 0 bases at V and 3 bases at J; junction bases unmatched: 3. This CDR3 is 15 amino acids long. The CDR3 region is CASSVDSGVYNEQFF. The DNA for the CDR3 is TGTGCCAGCAGCGTAGACAGCGGGGTCTACAATGAGCAGTTCTTC.

The V gene is TRBV13, the J gene TRBJ1-2; TRBD1 aligns across 10 bases. V shed 5 bases, J shed 7 bases, and the junction held 10 bases outside the gene matches. The CDR3 length is 15 residues. Germline CDR1 and CDR2: PRHDT and FYEKMQ (reference sequence). The CDR3 nucleotides read TGTGCCAGCAGCCGCGTTGACAGGGGGCTTGGTGGCTACACCTTC. Translation gives CASSRVDRGLGGYTF.

The rearrangement joins TRBV7-9 to TRBJ1-6; 12 positions match TRBD1. V lost 5 bases, J lost 10 bases, and 6 bases stayed unmatched. Germline values: CDR1 SEHNR, CDR2 FQNEAQ (reference sequence). The CDR3 length is 15 residues. This CDR3 is CASSGPGQGASPLHF. Written as DNA, the CDR3 is TGTGCCAGCAGCGGACCGGGACAGGGGGCATCACCCCTCCACTTT.

The rearrangement uses TRBV9 and TRBJ1-2, with TRBD1 matching over 10 bases. V gave up 4 bases and J gave up 4 bases; unmatched junction bases: 7. This CDR3 is 15 amino acids long. Germline assignment: CDR1 SGDLS and CDR2 YYNGEE. For the CDR3, the DNA is TGTGCCAGCAGCCTGGGACAGGGGTTCCTCTATGGCTACACCTTC. Protein product: CASSLGQGFLYGYTF.

The V call is TRBV25-1, the J call TRBJ1-5, with 7 bases aligning to TRBD1. CDR3 size: 16 residues. Germline V gives CDR1 MGHDK, CDR2 SYGVNS. Unmatched junction bases numbered 8, after V lost 4 bases and J lost 2 bases. The CDR3 DNA follows: TGTGCCAGCAGTGCTGACAGGGCGTCAGGCAATCAGCCCCAGCATTTT. It is translated as CASSADRASGNQPQHF.